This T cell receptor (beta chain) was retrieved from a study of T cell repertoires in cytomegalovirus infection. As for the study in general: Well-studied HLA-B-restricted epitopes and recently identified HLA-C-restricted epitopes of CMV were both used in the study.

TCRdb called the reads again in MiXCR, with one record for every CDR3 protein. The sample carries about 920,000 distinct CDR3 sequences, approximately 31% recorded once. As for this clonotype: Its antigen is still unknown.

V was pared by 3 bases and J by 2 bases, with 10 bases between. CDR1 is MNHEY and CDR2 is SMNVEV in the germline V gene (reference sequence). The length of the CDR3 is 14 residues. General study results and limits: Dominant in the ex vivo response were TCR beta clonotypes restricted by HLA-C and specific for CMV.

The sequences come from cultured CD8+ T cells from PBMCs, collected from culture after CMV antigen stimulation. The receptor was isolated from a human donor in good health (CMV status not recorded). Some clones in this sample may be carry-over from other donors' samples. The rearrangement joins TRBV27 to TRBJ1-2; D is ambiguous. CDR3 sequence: CASSFGSGNYGYTF. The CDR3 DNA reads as TGTGCCAGCAGTTTTGGCAGCGGGAACTATGGCTACACCTTC.